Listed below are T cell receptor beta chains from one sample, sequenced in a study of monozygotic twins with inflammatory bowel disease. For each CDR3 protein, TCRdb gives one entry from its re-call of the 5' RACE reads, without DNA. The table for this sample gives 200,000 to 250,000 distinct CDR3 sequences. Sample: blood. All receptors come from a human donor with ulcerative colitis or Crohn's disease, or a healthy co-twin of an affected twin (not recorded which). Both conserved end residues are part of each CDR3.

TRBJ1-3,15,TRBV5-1,CASSLEAAAGNTIYF
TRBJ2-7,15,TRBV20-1,CSAQVRLAGENEQYF
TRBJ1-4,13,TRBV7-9,CASSPPGGKELFF
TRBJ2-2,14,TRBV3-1,CASSPAGGTGELFF
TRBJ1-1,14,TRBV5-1,CASSLSYLNTEAFF
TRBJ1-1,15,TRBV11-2,CASSGPGTTNTEAFF
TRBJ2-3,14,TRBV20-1,CSAPSGVITDTQYF
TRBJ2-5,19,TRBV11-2,CASSLVGKGASGIGETQYF
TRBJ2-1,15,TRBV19,CASSIVGTGWNEQFF
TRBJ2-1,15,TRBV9,CASSVGTSGSHEQFF
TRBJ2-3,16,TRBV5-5,CASSLATESSTDTQYF
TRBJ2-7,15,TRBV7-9,CASSLITSGAYEQYF
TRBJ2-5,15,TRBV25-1,CASSERFGFQETQYF
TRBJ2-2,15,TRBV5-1,CASSLTSENTGELFF
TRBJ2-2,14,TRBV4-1,CASSQQGRSGELFF
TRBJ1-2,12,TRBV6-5,CASSQPRGDYTF
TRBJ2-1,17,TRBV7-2,CASSLGPSSGIGNEQFF
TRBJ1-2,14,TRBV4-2,CASSWAGDNYGYTF
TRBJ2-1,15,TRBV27,CASSLLPGSYNEQFF
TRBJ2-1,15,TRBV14,CASSTRVPIPGEQFF
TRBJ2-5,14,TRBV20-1,CSARDLSQQETQYF
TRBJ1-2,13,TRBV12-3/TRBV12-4,CASKKTGPYGYTF
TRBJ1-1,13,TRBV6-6,CASSYSGGGEAFF
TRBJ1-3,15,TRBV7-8,CASSLAGASGNTIYF
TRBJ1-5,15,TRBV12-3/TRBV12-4,CASSRGQDSNQPQHF
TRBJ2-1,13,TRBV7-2,CASSLLVTGEQFF
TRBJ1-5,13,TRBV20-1,CSARSEGNQPQHF
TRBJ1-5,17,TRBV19,CASTLGMGPYSNQPQHF
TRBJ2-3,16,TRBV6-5,CASSYYPARDSDTQYF
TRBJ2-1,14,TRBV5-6,CASSPSGGANEQFF
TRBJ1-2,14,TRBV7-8,CASRPQGGPYGYTF
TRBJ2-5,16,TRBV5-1,CASSLGLAGGMETQYF
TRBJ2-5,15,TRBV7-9,CASSARGRWQETQCF
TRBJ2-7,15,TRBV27,CASRPSRTGSSEQYF
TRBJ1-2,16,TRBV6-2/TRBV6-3,CASSFTPADPYYGYTF